Each of the 2 T cell receptor beta chains below was sequenced from the same sample in a study (dated by TCRdb to 2014 to 2015). Library prep was done by 5' RACE. The run used an Illumina MiSeq. TCRdb took the public reads, trimmed them with fastp at Q25, ran MiXCR for clone calling and kept in-frame beta chains. Each CDR3 protein gets just one entry, which takes the most common genes and DNA from the rows behind it. The sample table contains thousands of distinct CDR3 sequences; only one count was recorded for roughly 60% of them. The ten top clones hold 6.2% of the sample. Sequenced: tumor-infiltrating memory CD4+ T cells sorted from the breast tumor. The cell subset or site label here, explained by the study, means: memory CD4+ T cells, CD4+CD45RO+CD25-. The receptors here all came from a female donor with breast cancer.

This sequence joins TRBV5-4 and TRBJ2-7, with 10 positions matching TRBD2. V gave up 3 bases and J gave up 5 bases; unmatched junction bases: 11. The CDR3 length is 16 residues. The germline CDR1 and CDR2 sequences are SGHNT and YYREEE (reference sequence). This chain's CDR3 is CASSSGQASGGHEQYF. The CDR3 DNA is TGTGCCAGCAGCTCCGGGCAGGCTAGCGGGGGCCACGAGCAGTACTTC.

In this sample, this clonotype turned up a few times. The chain uses TRBV9 and TRBJ2-3, with D maybe TRBD2 (5 bases). CDR1 and CDR2 from the germline V gene are SGDLS and YYNGEE. The length of the CDR3 is 15 residues. The V and J ends lost 4 bases and 5 bases respectively, with 17 bases between them. This CDR3 reads CASSPRPGNRDTQYF. The CDR3 nucleotides read TGTGCCAGCAGCCCAAGACCGGGGAACAGAGATACGCAGTATTTT.